This record concerns one T cell receptor beta chain sequence. This sample is drawn from a study of blood T cell repertoires in COVID-19. Study in general: Specimens from acute and convalescent COVID-19 originated in the United States, Italy and Spain. T cells, B-cell-depleted T cells, or PBMCs supplied cDNA or gDNA.

Germline V lookup: CDR1 KGHSH, CDR2 LQKENI. There are 14 residues in the CDR3. Trimming removed 3 bases at V and 0 bases at J, with 8 bases between. Sequencing was performed with immunoSEQ multiplex PCR; in TCRdb, only in-frame clones are kept and a portion is missing. The sample carries over 90,000 clones, about 90% recorded once. The receptor was isolated from a woman aged 60-75 years with acute or convalescent COVID-19. The material sequenced was peripheral blood. J is TRBJ1-2 and V is TRBV18; tentative D call: TRBD1 (5 bases). CDR3 sequence: CASSPGGTNYGYTF. CDR3 DNA: TGTGCCAGCTCACCGGGGGGAACTAACTATGGCTACACCTTC.